This TCR beta chain was observed in a study of shared clonotypes between healthy human individuals. Whole-study findings and limits: Donors were few, which limited the genetic and exposure-history diversity represented. It was expected that sequencing depth would affect clonotype sharing among donors.

Turning to this clone: The target antigen is unknown.

Donation came from healthy HIV-negative adults that had no recent acute infections or vaccinations. V dropped 3 bases and J dropped 5; count of bases not matched to a gene: 8. The CDR3 sequence is 16 residues long. Germline V gene data show CDR1 as SGHRS and CDR2 as YFSETQ. Each subset's genomic DNA was split evenly across several immunoSEQ plates. Libraries were prepared by immunoSEQ multiplex PCR; TCRdb keeps only in-frame clonotypes and omits some of them. This sample has 2.5 million or so clones, with around nine tenths found just once. Input material: naive CD4+ T cells sorted from blood. Regarding subset: CD45RA+ positively selected. This chain joins TRBV5-1 and TRBJ2-2; 9 nucleotides match TRBD2. The clonotype originates from a man aged 18 to 29 in good health. CDR3 nucleotides: TGCGCCAGCAGCTGGACCTCTAGCGGGGTGACCGGGGAGCTGTTTTTT. This translates into CASSWTSSGVTGELFF.